Each of the 21 T cell receptor beta chains below was sequenced from the same sample in a study of shared T cell receptors in the human thymus. Sequencing used immunoSEQ multiplex PCR; TCRdb keeps in-frame clones, though not all of them. The data hold fewer than 700,000 clones, with around 89% observed a single time. These data were also reused for a study on human thymus T cells.

Specimen: thymocytes. These receptors were taken from a boy in the first two years of life with a congenital heart defect.

CDR3 sequence reads: CASSQVEGAQPQHF. In DNA, the CDR3 is TGTGCCAGCAGCCAAGTGGAGGGGGCACAGCCCCAGCATTTT. The V and J genes are TRBV14 and TRBJ1-5, with 7 bases that match TRBD1. The CDR3 covers 14 residues. The germline CDR1 and CDR2 sequences are SGHDN and FVKESK. V gave up 1 base and J gave up 7 bases; unmatched junction bases: 4.

This clone appeared a single time. The CDR3 loop reads CAISALLAGAPYEQYF. The CDR3 nucleotides read TGTGCCATCAGTGCGCTACTAGCGGGAGCGCCATACGAGCAGTACTTC. The V gene is TRBV10-3, the J gene TRBJ2-7; TRBD2 matches at 11 bases. The CDR3 runs to 16 residues. V lost 4 bases to trimming and J lost 4 bases; unmatched junction nucleotides: 9. Germline assignment: CDR1 ENHRY and CDR2 SYGVKD.

With respect to this clone: This specimen includes other DNA sequences encoding the same CDR3. The V gene is TRBV6-5, the J gene TRBJ1-4; 7 bases map to TRBD1. The CDR3 extends over 15 amino acids. CDR1 is MNHEY, CDR2 SVGAGI, per germline. V shed 3 bases, J shed 3 bases, and the junction held 4 bases outside the gene matches. The CDR3 is CASSYRGQANEKLFF. Here the CDR3 DNA reads TGTGCCAGCAGTTATAGAGGACAGGCTAATGAAAAACTGTTTTTT.

The chain combines TRBV9 with TRBJ1-2, with a possible D match to TRBD1 (5 bases). The CDR3 is 15 amino acids. V was cut by 3 bases and J by 4 bases, with 16 bases left in between. CDR1 is SGDLS, CDR2 YYNGEE, per germline. CDR3 protein: CASSARGGSSYGYTF. The CDR3 bases are TGTGCCAGCAGCGCCCGCGGGGGGTCCTCCTATGGCTACACCTTC. The complete variable domain, with remaining parts taken from reference TRBV9 and TRBJ1-2, reads DSGVTQTPKHLITATGQRVTLRCSPRSGDLSVYWYQQSLDQGLQFLIQYYNGEERAKGNILERFSAQQFPDLHSELNLSSLELGDSALYFCASSARGGSSYGYTFGSGTRLTVV.

The chain is built from TRBV6-1 and TRBJ2-1, with TRBD2 matching 14 bases. J lost 3 bases, V lost 1 base, and 8 bases had no gene match. Looked up from germline, CDR1 is MNHNS and CDR2 is SASEGT. The CDR3 contains 19 residues. The CDR3 spells CASSEGGTSGSQRYNEQFF. The CDR3 DNA reads TGTGCCAGCAGTGAAGGCGGGACTAGCGGGAGTCAACGCTACAATGAGCAGTTCTTC.

The chain uses TRBV9 and TRBJ2-5, with a tentative D call TRBD2 (6 bases). This CDR3 contains 16 residues. Deletions cut 0 bases from V and 0 bases from J, with 12 bases between. Germline V CDR1 and CDR2: SGDLS, YYNGEE. CDR3 in amino acids: CASSVEAEGNQETQYF. The CDR3 bases are TGTGCCAGCAGCGTAGAGGCGGAGGGGAACCAAGAGACCCAGTACTTC.

The chain combines TRBV11-1 with TRBJ2-2; 8 bases map to TRBD1. CDR1 and CDR2 (germline): SGHAT, FQDESV (reference sequence). The length of the CDR3 is 17 residues. Trimming at V came to 1 base and at J to 7 bases, leaving 11 bases not matched to a gene. Here the CDR3 DNA reads TGTGCCAGCAGCTTAGTTCCCCGGACAGGGTTGGTCGGGGAGCTGTTTTTT. Protein sequence: CASSLVPRTGLVGELFF. Drawing the rest from reference TRBV11-1 and TRBJ2-2, the complete variable domain is EAEVAQSPRYKITEKSQAVAFWCDPISGHATLYWYRQILGQGPELLVQFQDESVVDDSQLPKDRFSAERLKGVDSTLKIQPAELGDSAMYLCASSLVPRTGLVGELFFGEGSRLTVL.

Points on this clone: Other DNA sequences within the sample encode an identical CDR3. This rearrangement joins TRBV20-1 to TRBJ2-5; a weak D match, TRBD1 (6 bases). The end of the DNA is better explained by TRBJ2-7, so the J call may be wrong. CDR3 size: 11 residues. Germline V gene sequence: CDR1 DFQATT, CDR2 SNEGSKA (reference sequence). DNA for the CDR3: TGCAGTGCAACACAGGGCTACGAGCAGTACTTC. It translates to CSATQGYEQYF.

This clone came up once. This sequence joins TRBV7-3 and TRBJ1-2, with D possibly TRBD1 on 5 matching bases. CDR3 length equals 16 residues. Per the germline V gene, CDR1 is SGHTA and CDR2 is FQGTGA. The germline V and J ends were trimmed by 5 bases and 4 bases, with 20 bases remaining between them. The CDR3 loop is CASSTGVRGTRYGYTF. CDR3 DNA sequence: TGTGCCAGCAGCACGGGGGTGAGGGGCACTCGCTATGGCTACACCTTC.

The chain has TRBV29-1 and TRBJ1-2, with D maybe TRBD1 (5 bases). V shed 8 bases and J shed 2 bases, with 15 bases lying between them. Germline CDR1 SQVTM, CDR2 ANQGSEA. The CDR3 sequence is 13 residues long. The CDR3 DNA is TGCAGCCCTGGCCGGGCAGGGAACTATGGCTACACCTTC. This translates into CSPGRAGNYGYTF.

The chain is built from TRBV7-8 and TRBJ2-1; tentative D call: TRBD1 (5 bases). The V end was cut by 1 base, the J end by 4 bases, with 20 bases between. The length of the CDR3 is 18 residues. Germline V gene sequence: CDR1 SGHVS, CDR2 FQNEAQ. CDR3 coding DNA: TGTGCCAGCAGCTTAGAGGCCCCTGGGGCGCCTACGTACAATGAGCAGTTCTTC. Translating gives CASSLEAPGAPTYNEQFF.

DNA of the CDR3: TGTGCCAGCAGCTTAACCCACTGGACAACGGATACGCAGTATTTT. It specifies CASSLTHWTTDTQYF. The chain recombines TRBV7-2 with TRBJ2-3; possible D gene TRBD1, 5 bases. Germline V lookup: CDR1 SGHTA, CDR2 FQGNSA. V was cut by 2 bases and J by 6 bases, with 15 bases left in between. The CDR3 sequence is 15 residues long.

The chain employs TRBV5-6 and TRBJ2-1; D is possibly TRBD2 (5 bases). Per germline, CDR1 SGHDT and CDR2 YYEEEE. This CDR3 region has 17 residues. V dropped 4 bases and J dropped 9 bases, with 26 bases sitting between them. The CDR3 sequence: CASSPPLGSPLTSEQFF. The CDR3 nucleotides read TGTGCCAGCAGCCCCCCCCTGGGGAGCCCTCTAACCTCTGAGCAGTTCTTC.

V gene TRBV19 combines with J gene TRBJ2-5; 7 bases agree with TRBD2. Trimming took 0 bases from V and 3 from J; bases not matched to a gene: 7. The CDR3 has 16 residues. The germline V gene has CDR1 LNHDA and CDR2 SQIVND (reference sequence). CDR3 region: CASSIDREELKETQYF. CDR3 nucleotides: TGTGCCAGTAGTATAGATCGGGAGGAACTTAAAGAGACCCAGTACTTC.

This clone appeared a single time. Other nucleotide sequences from this sample produce the same CDR3. This chain uses TRBV7-6 with TRBJ1-1, with a tentative D call TRBD1 (5 bases). CDR1 SGHVS and CDR2 FNYEAQ come from the germline V gene. V was pared by 2 bases and J by 1 base, with 20 bases between. This CDR3 contains 18 residues. As DNA, the CDR3 is TGTGCCAGCAGCTTAAGACACCACCCTGGGGCCGAGAACACTGAAGCTTTCTTT. This translates into CASSLRHHPGAENTEAFF.

The chain combines TRBV6-5 with TRBJ2-7; D remains unclear. CDR1 is MNHEY, CDR2 SVGAGI, per germline. CDR3 length equals 15 residues. Trimming removed 4 bases from V and 2 bases from J, with 15 bases in between. The CDR3 reads CASSSSEHRTYEQYF. The CDR3 bases are TGTGCCAGCAGTTCCTCGGAGCATCGGACCTACGAGCAGTACTTC.

This rearrangement joins TRBV27 to TRBJ2-2; D may be TRBD2 (7 bases). Trimming shortened V by 10 bases and J by 4 bases, and 16 bases separated the two germline ends. This CDR3 has 14 residues. The germline V gene has CDR1 MNHEY and CDR2 SMNVEV (reference sequence). CDR3 DNA sequence: TGTGCCACCAAATCCGGGGGGCGCACCGGGGAGCTGTTTTTT. Its translation is CATKSGGRTGELFF.

The rearrangement uses TRBV5-1 and TRBJ2-1; 16 nucleotides agree with TRBD2. The CDR3 extends over 20 amino acids. V shed 5 bases, J shed 4 bases, and the junction held 15 bases outside the gene matches. Germline values: CDR1 SGHRS, CDR2 YFSETQ. CDR3: CASSPLPGLAGGPSYNEQFF. CDR3 bases: TGCGCCAGCAGTCCCCTTCCGGGACTAGCGGGAGGGCCTAGTTACAATGAGCAGTTCTTC.

The rearrangement joins TRBV4-2 to TRBJ2-3; D not resolved. The CDR3 covers 14 residues. Looked up from germline, CDR1 is LGHNA and CDR2 is YNFKEQ. V lost 0 bases, J lost 6 bases, and 10 bases lay in between. The CDR3 region is CASSQDEERDTQYF. CDR3 coding DNA: TGTGCCAGCAGCCAAGATGAGGAGAGGGATACGCAGTATTTT.

The V gene is TRBV14, the J gene TRBJ2-1; D may be TRBD1 (6 bases). Germline V gene data show CDR1 as SGHDN and CDR2 as FVKESK. V shed 4 bases and J shed 0 bases, with 13 bases lying between them. This CDR3 region has 16 residues. The CDR3 nucleotides are TGTGCCAGCAGCCGACCCAGGACAGCCTCCTACAATGAGCAGTTCTTC. This sequence encodes CASSRPRTASYNEQFF.

This clone was detected only once. The chain recombines TRBV4-3 with TRBJ2-1, with TRBD2 matching over 13 bases. This CDR3 contains 17 residues. Germline trimming cut 0 bases from V and 12 bases from J; bases unmatched to any gene: 11. The germline V gene has CDR1 LGHNA and CDR2 YSLEER. In nucleotides, the CDR3 is TGCGCCAGCAGCCAAGAAAGGGTCGGACTAGCGGGAGAGGTGCAGTTCTTC. This sequence encodes CASSQERVGLAGEVQFF.